These 8 T cell receptor beta chains share one sample of origin, sequenced in a study of T cell clonotyping in hematopoietic cell transplantation. The repertoire was sequenced with immunoSEQ multiplex PCR; TCRdb's copy has only in-frame clones and lacks some. This table holds approximately 80,000 clones, 90% to 96% found once. The time point was: recipient sample about 28 days before transplant, after cytoreduction. This material consisted of peripheral blood mononuclear cells, taken before stem cell transplant. The receptors derive from a woman aged 45-59 years with acute myeloid leukemia. Some clones in this sample may be carry-over from other donors' samples.

Only one count was recorded for this clone. The chain carries TRBV28 and TRBJ2-5; 11 bases line up with TRBD2. V dropped 6 bases and J dropped 7; count of bases not matched to a gene: 10. CDR1 and CDR2 (germline): MDHEN, SYDVKM. The CDR3 sequence is 15 residues long. The CDR3 bases are TGTGCCAGCAGACCCGGGACTAGCGGTCCTATGACCCAGTACTTC. Its translation: CASRPGTSGPMTQYF. The variable domain in full, with the rest retrieved from reference TRBV28 and TRBJ2-5, is DVKVTQSSRYLVKRTGEKVFLECVQDMDHENMFWYRQDPGLGLRLIYFSYDVKMKEKGDIPEGYSVSREKKERFSLILESASTNQTSMYLCASRPGTSGPMTQYFGPGTRLLVL.

In this sample, this clone turned up once. The V gene is TRBV4-1, the J gene TRBJ1-2; 7 bases map to TRBD1. Trimming cost V 0 bases and J 1 base; bases outside gene matches: 11. The CDR3 is made up of 18 amino acids. CDR1 and CDR2 (germline): MGHRA, YSYEKL. In DNA form, the CDR3 reads TGCGCCAGCAGCCAAGATTCGACAGGGTTTAGTAGTAACTATGGCTACACCTTC. The encoded protein is CASSQDSTGFSSNYGYTF.

This chain uses TRBV9 with TRBJ2-7; the D gene is possibly TRBD2 (5 bases). The germline V and J ends were trimmed by 0 bases and 6 bases, with 13 bases remaining between them. This CDR3 spans 14 amino acids. Germline CDR1 reads SGDLS; CDR2 reads YYNGEE. The CDR3 DNA reads as TGTGCCAGCAGCGTAGACCTAGCAAGGGCCGAGCAGTACTTC. Amino acids: CASSVDLARAEQYF. Combining the CDR3 with reference TRBV9 and TRBJ2-7 gives the whole variable domain DSGVTQTPKHLITATGQRVTLRCSPRSGDLSVYWYQQSLDQGLQFLIQYYNGEERAKGNILERFSAQQFPDLHSELNLSSLELGDSALYFCASSVDLARAEQYFGPGTRLTVT.

This chain uses TRBV5-1 with TRBJ1-2; TRBD1 matches at 8 bases. V shed 0 bases and J 3 bases; nucleotides not matched to a gene: 1. The CDR3 contains 14 residues. Germline lookup yields CDR1 SGHRS and CDR2 YFSETQ. Here the CDR3 reads CASSLGQGYYGYTF. CDR3 DNA sequence: TGCGCCAGCAGCTTGGGACAGGGGTACTATGGCTACACCTTC.

This clone showed up just once. The chain is built from TRBV13 and TRBJ2-3; no clear D. The CDR3 covers 11 residues. From germline, CDR1 is PRHDT and CDR2 FYEKMQ (reference sequence). The V and J ends lost 2 bases and 5 bases respectively, with 2 bases between them. CDR3 nucleotide sequence: TGTGCCAGCAGCTTAAAAGATACGCAGTATTTT. It codes for CASSLKDTQYF.

V is TRBV29-1 and J is TRBJ1-2; maybe TRBD1 (6 bases). In germline, CDR1 is SQVTM, CDR2 ANQGSEA. The germline V and J ends were trimmed by 7 bases and 0 bases, with 12 bases remaining between them. This CDR3 is built from 13 residues. The CDR3 loop reads CSGGPSANYGYTF. In DNA, the CDR3 is TGCAGCGGGGGGCCCTCAGCTAACTATGGCTACACCTTC.

The chain joins TRBV19 to TRBJ2-2; D is unclear. The V gene's germline CDR1 is LNHDA and CDR2 SQIVND (reference sequence). The CDR3 contains 11 residues. V was pared by 10 bases and J by 3 bases, with 6 bases between. CDR3 DNA: TGTGCCACGGAATACACCGGGGAGCTGTTTTTT. This translates into CATEYTGELFF.

Remarks on this clone: A read error may account for a junction end that differs from germline. The chain employs TRBV7-7 and TRBJ2-5; D gene unclear. Germline lookup yields CDR1 SSHAT and CDR2 FNYEAQ (reference sequence). This CDR3 is 14 amino acids long. The CDR3 is CASSPINRQETQYF. The CDR3 DNA sequence: TGTGCTAGCAGCCCGATAAACAGACAAGAGACCCAGTACTTC.